Shown below are 14 T cell receptor beta chains from a single sample sequenced in a study of T-cell memory formation after mild COVID-19. From the 5' RACE reads, TCRdb called clonotypes with MiXCR, one entry per CDR3 protein. The table records hundreds of thousands of distinct CDR3 sequences, 25% to 30% of them present only once. Sequencing was carried out using PBMCs or a T cell subset sorted from them (not recorded which). The receptors stem from an adult woman who had mild COVID-19 (a few samples of this study predate the infection). Cell type and time point are not known.

This clonotype occurred a few times. The rearrangement links TRBV4-1 to TRBJ2-7; D is unclear. There are 15 residues in the CDR3. Germline V lookup: CDR1 MGHRA, CDR2 YSYEKL. Trimming stripped 1 base from V and 2 bases from J, with 12 bases between. This CDR3 is CASSQGTFPTYEQYF. The CDR3 DNA is TGCGCCAGCAGCCAAGGAACATTCCCTACCTACGAGCAGTACTTC.

This clonotype occurred a few times. The chain uses TRBV5-1 and TRBJ2-5, with 9 bases matching TRBD2. With 2 bases clipped from V and 4 bases from J, the junction kept 9 bases outside the gene matches. In germline, CDR1 is SGHRS, CDR2 YFSETQ. CDR3 length equals 16 residues. CDR3 loop: CASSFSAGGRGETQYF. The CDR3 nucleotides are TGCGCCAGCAGCTTCAGCGCGGGGGGGCGCGGAGAGACCCAGTACTTC.

J is TRBJ2-7 and V is TRBV5-1; the D is unclear. Germline V lookup: CDR1 SGHRS, CDR2 YFSETQ. Trimming removed 1 base at V and 2 bases at J, with 16 bases between. There are 16 residues in the CDR3. This chain's CDR3 is CASSLSQTVSAYEQYF. The CDR3 coding sequence is TGCGCCAGCAGCTTGAGTCAGACGGTGTCGGCCTACGAGCAGTACTTC.

The chain couples TRBV3-1 to TRBJ2-1; 12 bases fit TRBD2. Germline CDR1 reads LGHDT; CDR2 reads YNNKEL (reference sequence). V was clipped by 0 bases and J by 3 bases; unmatched bases: 3. CDR3 length: 17 residues. CDR3 nucleotides: TGTGCCAGCAGCCAAGATCAACTAGCGGGAGGCTACAATGAGCAGTTCTTC. Protein: CASSQDQLAGGYNEQFF.

The chain has TRBV4-2 and TRBJ2-7, with 9 bases matching TRBD2. Unmatched junction bases numbered 4, after V lost 0 bases and J lost 4 bases. The length of the CDR3 is 15 residues. Per germline, CDR1 LGHNA and CDR2 YNFKEQ. CDR3 sequence (DNA): TGTGCCAGCAGCCAAGAGCGGGGGGGCCAATACGAGCAGTACTTC. This gives the protein CASSQERGGQYEQYF.

This clonotype has just a few counts. The CDR3: CASSLALSSGSYEQYF. The CDR3 coding sequence is TGTGCCAGCAGTCTCGCCTTGAGTAGCGGGAGCTACGAGCAGTACTTC. This chain uses TRBV12-3 or TRBV12-4 with TRBJ2-7; 9 bases are a match to TRBD2. With 5 bases clipped from V and 3 bases from J, the junction kept 11 bases outside the gene matches. The CDR3 is 16 amino acids.

V gene TRBV5-1 combines with J gene TRBJ1-1, with TRBD1 identical over 8 bases. This CDR3 is 15 amino acids long. V gave up 1 base and J gave up 4 bases; unmatched junction bases: 6. Germline CDR1 and CDR2: SGHRS and YFSETQ. DNA for the CDR3: TGCGCCAGCAGCTTGTTTCCCACAGGGGGCACTGAAGCTTTCTTT. It translates to CASSLFPTGGTEAFF.

This clonotype was observed a few times. The V gene is TRBV4-3, the J gene TRBJ2-1; D is unclear. The CDR3 extends over 15 amino acids. Per the germline V gene, CDR1 is LGHNA and CDR2 is YSLEER. V gave up 3 bases and J gave up 7 bases, with 16 bases separating them. The CDR3 region has the DNA TGCGCCAGCAGCCATACCCGGGCCCTTGGGAATGAGCAGTTCTTC. Amino acid sequence: CASSHTRALGNEQFF.

The rearrangement links TRBV6-6 to TRBJ2-7; D not certain. V lost 6 bases to trimming and J lost 7 bases, with 10 bases between them. The CDR3 sequence is 11 residues long. CDR1 is MNHNY, CDR2 SVGAGI, per germline (reference sequence). CDR3 in amino acids: CASRGPGEQYF. The CDR3 region has the DNA TGTGCCAGCAGAGGGCCTGGGGAGCAGTACTTC.

The chain uses TRBV4-1 and TRBJ1-3; D may be TRBD1 (6 bases). Per the germline V gene, CDR1 is MGHRA and CDR2 is YSYEKL. V was cut by 2 bases and J by 2 bases, with 16 bases left in between. This CDR3 is built from 17 residues. The CDR3 here is CASSQNGQLSAGNTIYF. The CDR3 DNA reads TGCGCCAGCAGCCAAAATGGACAGTTGAGTGCTGGAAACACCATATATTTT.

The J gene is TRBJ2-1, the V gene TRBV7-9, with TRBD1 identical over 8 bases. With 1 base clipped from V and 7 bases from J, the junction kept 3 bases outside the gene matches. This CDR3 contains 14 residues. Germline V gene data show CDR1 as SEHNR and CDR2 as FQNEAQ (reference sequence). Here the CDR3 reads CASSLVQGVNEQFF. In nucleotides, the CDR3 is TGTGCCAGCAGCTTAGTACAGGGGGTGAATGAGCAGTTCTTC. Supplemented by reference TRBV7-9 and TRBJ2-1, the full variable domain reads DTGVSQNPRHKITKRGQNVTFRCDPISEHNRLYWYRQTLGQGPEFLTYFQNEAQLEKSRLLSDRFSAERPKGSFSTLEIQRTEQGDSAMYLCASSLVQGVNEQFFGPGTRLTVL.

The J gene is TRBJ1-2, the V gene TRBV18; 7 nucleotides match TRBD1. Germline CDR1 and CDR2: KGHSH and LQKENI. This CDR3 spans 16 amino acids. J lost 5 bases, V lost 2 bases, and 11 bases had no gene match. CDR3 nucleotides: TGTGCCAGCTCACCAATACGCGACAGGGTAGAGTATGGCTACACCTTC. Protein: CASSPIRDRVEYGYTF. The full variable domain, its missing parts supplied by reference TRBV18 and TRBJ1-2, is NAGVMQNPRHLVRRRGQEARLRCSPMKGHSHVYWYRQLPEEGLKFMVYLQKENIIDESGMPKERFSAEFPKEGPSILRIQQVVRGDSAAYFCASSPIRDRVEYGYTFGSGTRLTVV.

This clonotype showed up just once. The chain has TRBV5-1 and TRBJ1-6; possible D gene TRBD1, 6 bases. V was trimmed by 4 bases and J by 0 bases, leaving 14 bases between them. There are 17 residues in the CDR3. Per the germline V gene, CDR1 is SGHRS and CDR2 is YFSETQ. The CDR3 nucleotides read TGCGCCAGCAGCCGACAGGAGTCGAGCTCCTATAATTCACCCCTCCACTTT. As protein: CASSRQESSSYNSPLHF.

This clonotype was seen a handful of times. The chain carries TRBV28 and TRBJ2-1; 8 bases fit TRBD2. The CDR3 contains 16 residues. Per germline, CDR1 MDHEN and CDR2 SYDVKM. The V and J ends lost 6 bases and 8 bases, in that order; junction bases with no gene match: 15. CDR3 sequence (DNA): TGTGCCAGCAGACGACCGGGGGGGTTTTTGGTCGATGAGCAGTTCTTC. Encoded protein: CASRRPGGFLVDEQFF.